This T cell receptor (beta chain) was identified during a study of identical twins. Study-wide results and caveats: Twin pairs' shared out-of-frame alpha sequences were enriched in low generation probability. Insertions were reduced in abundant cord blood beta clonotypes but not in memory repertoires.

Healthy Caucasians supplied all donations. This clonotype was seen a few times. Its antigen is not identified. Via MiXCR, TCRdb re-called the 5' RACE reads, giving one row per CDR3 protein. The table shows hundreds of thousands of distinct CDR3 sequences, with approximately 13% occurring only once. Trimming pared 0 bases from V and 2 bases from J, leaving 6 bases between. The CDR3 length is 14 residues. Per the germline V gene, CDR1 is SGHAT and CDR2 is FQNNGV. The same sample was also used in a study of yellow fever vaccine responses in identical twins. This second study says: Twins showed a vaccine T cell response that reportedly seemed partly convergent, partly personalized.

Sequenced sample: PBMCs. The chain couples TRBV11-2 to TRBJ2-3; D is unclear. The TCR originated in a woman aged 18-29 years in good health. CDR3 residues: CASSLELSTDTQYF. CDR3 DNA: TGTGCCAGCAGCTTAGAACTGTCCACAGATACGCAGTATTTT.